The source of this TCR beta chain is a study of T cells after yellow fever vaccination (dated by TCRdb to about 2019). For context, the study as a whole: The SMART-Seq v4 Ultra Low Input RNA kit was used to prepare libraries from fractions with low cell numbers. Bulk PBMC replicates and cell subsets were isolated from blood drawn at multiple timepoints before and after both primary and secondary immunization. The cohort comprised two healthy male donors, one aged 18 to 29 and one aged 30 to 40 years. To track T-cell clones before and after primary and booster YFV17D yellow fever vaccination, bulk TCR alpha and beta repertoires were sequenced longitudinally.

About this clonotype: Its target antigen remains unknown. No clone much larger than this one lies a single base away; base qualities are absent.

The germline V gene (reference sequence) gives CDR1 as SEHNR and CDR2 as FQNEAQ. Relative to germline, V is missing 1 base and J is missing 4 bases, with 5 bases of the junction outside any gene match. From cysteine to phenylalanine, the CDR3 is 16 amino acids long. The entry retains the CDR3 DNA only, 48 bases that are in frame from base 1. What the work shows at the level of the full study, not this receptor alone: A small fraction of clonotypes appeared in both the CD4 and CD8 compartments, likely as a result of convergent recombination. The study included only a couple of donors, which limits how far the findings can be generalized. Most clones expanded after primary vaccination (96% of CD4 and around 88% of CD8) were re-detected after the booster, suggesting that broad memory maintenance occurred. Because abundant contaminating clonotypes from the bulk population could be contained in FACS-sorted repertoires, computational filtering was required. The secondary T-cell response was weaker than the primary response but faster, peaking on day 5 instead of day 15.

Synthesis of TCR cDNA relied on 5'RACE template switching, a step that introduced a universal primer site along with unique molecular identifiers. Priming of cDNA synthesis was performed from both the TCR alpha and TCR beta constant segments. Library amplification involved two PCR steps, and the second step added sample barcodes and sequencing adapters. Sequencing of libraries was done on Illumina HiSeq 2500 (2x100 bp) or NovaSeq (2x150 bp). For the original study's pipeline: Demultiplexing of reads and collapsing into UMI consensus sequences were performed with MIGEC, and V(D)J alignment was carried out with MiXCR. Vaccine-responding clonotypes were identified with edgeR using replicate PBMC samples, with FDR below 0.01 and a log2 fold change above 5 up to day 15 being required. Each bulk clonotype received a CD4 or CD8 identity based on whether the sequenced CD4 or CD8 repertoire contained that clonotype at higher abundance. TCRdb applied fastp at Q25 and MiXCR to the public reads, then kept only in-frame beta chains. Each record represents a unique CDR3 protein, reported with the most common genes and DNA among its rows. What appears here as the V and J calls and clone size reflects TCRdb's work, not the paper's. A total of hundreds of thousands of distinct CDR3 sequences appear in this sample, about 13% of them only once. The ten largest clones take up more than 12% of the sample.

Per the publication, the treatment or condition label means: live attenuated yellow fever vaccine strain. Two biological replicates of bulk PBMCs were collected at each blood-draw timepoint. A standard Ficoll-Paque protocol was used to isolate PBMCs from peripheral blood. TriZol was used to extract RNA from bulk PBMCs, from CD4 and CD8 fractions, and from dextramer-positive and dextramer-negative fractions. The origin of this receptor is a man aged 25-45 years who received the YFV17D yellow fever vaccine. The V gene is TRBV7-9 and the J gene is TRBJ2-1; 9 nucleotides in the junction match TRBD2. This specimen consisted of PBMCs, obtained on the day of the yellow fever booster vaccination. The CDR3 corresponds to CASSLVKREDYNEQFF. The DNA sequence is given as TGTGCCAGCAGCTTAGTGAAGCGGGAGGATTACAATGAGCAGTTCTTC.